The 21 T cell receptor beta chains below all came from one sample that was sequenced in a study of metastatic and nonmetastatic thyroid tumors (dated by TCRdb to about 2020). Libraries were constructed by PCR. Sequencer: Illumina HiSeq 4000. TCRdb ran its own pipeline on the public reads, namely fastp trimming at Q25 and MiXCR clone calling, and kept in-frame beta chains. The sample records 20,000 to 25,000 clones, 15% to 17% of which are singletons. Of the sample, about 36% is held by the ten largest clones. Before undergoing thyroid surgery, none of the patients had been given any kind of treatment. Sequenced sample: blood. Every receptor here comes from a female donor with papillary thyroid cancer or a benign thyroid nodule (not recorded which). Some clones in this sample may be carry-over from other donors' samples.

The sample holds many counts of this clone. The same CDR3 can be traced to other DNA sequences in this sample. The CDR3 bases are TGTGCCAGCATCCAGACTAGCGGGATTGTTTATGAGCAGTTCTTC. Its protein is CASIQTSGIVYEQFF. The chain couples TRBV12-3 or TRBV12-4 to TRBJ2-1; 11 bases match TRBD2. V dropped 7 bases and J dropped 8; count of bases not matched to a gene: 10. The CDR3 is 15 amino acids.

For this clone: Given a much more abundant clone one base away, this may be a read error. CDR3 residues: CASSPGQRPLHF. In DNA, the CDR3 is TGTGCCAGCTCCCCTGGACAGAGACCCCTCCACTTT. This chain uses TRBV18 with TRBJ1-6; maybe TRBD1 (6 bases). This CDR3 has 12 amino acids. Germline lookup yields CDR1 KGHSH and CDR2 LQKENI. Trimming removed 6 bases at V and 12 bases at J, with 12 bases between.

This clone has at least ten counts. The chain recombines TRBV15 with TRBJ1-2; 8 bases fit TRBD1. The CDR3 spans 11 residues. V lost 7 bases, J lost 7 bases, and 2 bases stayed unmatched. From germline, CDR1 is LNHNV and CDR2 YYDKDF (reference sequence). The CDR3 bases are TGTGCCACCACAGGGGGCTTTGGCTACACCTTC. This encodes CATTGGFGYTF.

This clone is labeled medium-sized. The chain joins TRBV28 to TRBJ1-6, with TRBD1 identical over 9 bases. Germline V lookup: CDR1 MDHEN, CDR2 SYDVKM. CDR3 size: 15 residues. The trim removed 8 bases at V and 3 bases at J, leaving 5 bases unmatched. This chain's CDR3 is CASSTGGFYNSPLHF. CDR3 DNA: TGTGCCAGCTCTACAGGGGGCTTCTATAATTCACCCCTCCACTTT. Complete variable domain (other parts from reference TRBV28 and TRBJ1-6): DVKVTQSSRYLVKRTGEKVFLECVQDMDHENMFWYRQDPGLGLRLIYFSYDVKMKEKGDIPEGYSVSREKKERFSLILESASTNQTSMYLCASSTGGFYNSPLHFGNGTRLTVT.

At least ten counts were recorded for this clone. The CDR3 loop is CASSPIGSNEQFF. CDR3 nucleotide sequence: TGTGCCAGCAGCCCCATAGGTAGCAATGAGCAGTTCTTC. This chain connects TRBV7-3 to TRBJ2-1; D gene uncertain. V was cut by 5 bases and J by 6 bases, with 11 bases left in between. The CDR3 has 13 residues. CDR1 and CDR2 from the germline V gene are SGHTA and FQGTGA.

By its share, this clone is medium-sized (0.01 to 0.1%). The chain is built from TRBV6-1 and TRBJ1-2; D is perhaps TRBD1 (6 bases). The V and J ends lost 0 bases and 5 bases respectively, with 10 bases between them. The CDR3 is made up of 14 amino acids. CDR1 is MNHNS and CDR2 is SASEGT in the germline V gene. The CDR3 DNA follows: TGTGCCAGCAGTGAAGCGGACAGCTCTTATGGCTACACCTTC. The encoded protein is CASSEADSSYGYTF.

This clone appeared once. In DNA, the CDR3 is TGTGCCAGCAGCCAGGTGGGTCCCCCCGCTTACAATGAGCAGTTCTTC. As protein: CASSQVGPPAYNEQFF. V is TRBV4-2 and J is TRBJ2-1; D is unresolved. V was cut by 3 bases and J by 4 bases, with 16 bases left in between. The length of the CDR3 is 16 residues. Germline V lookup: CDR1 LGHNA, CDR2 YNFKEQ.

This clone has only a few counts. A read error is likely, as this CDR3 ends without the conserved phenylalanine or tryptophan. V usage is TRBV28 and J usage is TRBJ2-7, with TRBD1 identical over 8 bases. Germline-derived CDR1 and CDR2 are MDHEN and SYDVKM. The CDR3 extends over 14 amino acids. CDR3 amino acids: CTSSGRTGSYEQYL. For the CDR3, the DNA is TGTACCAGCAGTGGAAGGACAGGGTCCTACGAGCAGTACCTC.

There are many counts of this clone. The chain has TRBV6-1 and TRBJ1-5; the D gene is possibly TRBD1 (6 bases). The CDR3 extends over 16 amino acids. Germline CDR1 is MNHNS and CDR2 is SASEGT. V lost 7 bases, J lost 1 base, and 17 bases lay in between. The CDR3 sequence: CASNPGGGQSNQPQHF. Here the CDR3 DNA reads TGTGCCAGCAACCCCGGAGGGGGGCAAAGCAATCAGCCCCAGCATTTT.

This clone was detected many times. The chain links TRBV19 to TRBJ1-1; 10 bases are shared with TRBD1. The germline V gene has CDR1 LNHDA and CDR2 SQIVND (reference sequence). The V and J ends lost 6 bases and 3 bases, in that order; junction bases with no gene match: 10. The CDR3 has 16 residues. The CDR3: CASRPRDRGLDTEAFF. Written as DNA, the CDR3 is TGTGCCAGTAGGCCCCGGGACAGGGGTTTGGACACTGAAGCTTTCTTT.

This clone was detected many times. Other nucleotide sequences in the sample specify the same CDR3. This chain joins TRBV20-1 and TRBJ2-7, with D unresolved. V lost 0 bases, J lost 2 bases, and 11 bases lay in between. The CDR3 runs 14 residues. Germline CDR1 and CDR2: DFQATT and SNEGSKA (reference sequence). CDR3 coding DNA: TGCAGTGCTAGAGATCATTACACGGCCTACGAGCAGTACTTC. It is translated as CSARDHYTAYEQYF.

The sample holds many counts of this clone. V is TRBV6-1 and J is TRBJ2-1; 12 bases line up with TRBD2. V lost 0 bases to trimming and J lost 7 bases; unmatched junction nucleotides: 7. In germline, CDR1 is MNHNS, CDR2 SASEGT. The CDR3 has 17 residues. In DNA form, the CDR3 reads TGTGCCAGCAGTGAAGCGCCTGGACTAGCGGGAATTAATGAGCAGTTCTTC. Protein sequence: CASSEAPGLAGINEQFF.

This clone was counted at least ten times. The chain recombines TRBV7-8 with TRBJ2-5; D uncertain. The CDR3 is 13 residues long. Trimming removed 5 bases at V and 7 bases at J, with 14 bases between. CDR1 and CDR2 (germline): SGHVS, FQNEAQ. The CDR3 sequence: CASSPTQVTTQYF. The CDR3 DNA follows: TGTGCCAGCAGCCCGACCCAGGTGACGACCCAGTACTTC. Full variable domain (rest looked up from reference TRBV7-8 and TRBJ2-5): GAGVSQSPRYKVAKRGQDVALRCDPISGHVSLFWYQQALGQGPEFLTYFQNEAQLDKSGLPSDRFFAERPEGSVSTLKIQRTQQEDSAVYLCASSPTQVTTQYFGPGTRLLVL.

This clone is termed medium-sized. The chain uses TRBV11-1 and TRBJ2-1; no firm D call. From germline, CDR1 is SGHAT and CDR2 FQDESV (reference sequence). The CDR3 sequence is 16 residues long. Trimming shortened V by 5 bases and J by 3 bases, and 17 bases separated the two germline ends. The CDR3 loop reads CASSRTRPGRYNEQFF. The DNA for the CDR3 is TGTGCCAGCAGCCGGACCAGACCAGGACGCTACAATGAGCAGTTCTTC.

This clone came up many times. The chain carries TRBV3-1 and TRBJ1-3; TRBD1 agrees at 7 bases. CDR3 length equals 16 residues. CDR1 LGHDT and CDR2 YNNKEL come from the germline V gene (reference sequence). The V gene end was trimmed by 2 bases and the J gene end by 2 bases; junction bases not matched to a gene: 6. CDR3 DNA sequence: TGTGCCAGCAGCCAAAACAGGGGATCCCCTGGAAACACCATATATTTT. Protein sequence: CASSQNRGSPGNTIYF.

This clone has a count of ten or more. This chain connects TRBV6-2 or TRBV6-3 to TRBJ2-2, with D unresolved. With 0 bases removed from V and 7 bases from J, the gap between germline ends came to 18 bases. Germline CDR1 and CDR2: MNHEY and SVGEGT. The CDR3 is made up of 17 amino acids. CDR3 sequence: CASSYSGWDPLGGELFF. CDR3 DNA sequence: TGTGCCAGCAGTTACTCGGGGTGGGATCCTCTCGGCGGGGAGCTGTTTTTT.

This clone showed up many times. The chain links TRBV4-3 to TRBJ2-1; unclear D gene. V lost 1 base and J 10 bases, leaving 17 bases between the germline ends. Germline assignment: CDR1 LGHNA and CDR2 YSLEER. This CDR3 region has 15 residues. In nucleotides, the CDR3 is TGCGCCAGCAGCCAAGCGGCCACAAATCTAGACGAGCAGTTCTTC. Translating gives CASSQAATNLDEQFF.

The rearrangement links TRBV20-1 to TRBJ2-7, with TRBD2 matching over 7 bases. Trimming removed 0 bases from V and 2 bases from J; junction bases left unmatched: 7. Germline-derived CDR1 and CDR2 are DFQATT and SNEGSKA (reference sequence). This CDR3 comprises 15 residues. This CDR3 is CSARDLGGLTYEQYF. CDR3 sequence (DNA): TGCAGTGCTAGAGATCTGGGAGGGTTGACCTACGAGCAGTACTTC.

This clone was recorded at least ten times. This rearrangement joins TRBV7-2 to TRBJ2-2; 13 bases map to TRBD2. Trimming at V came to 5 bases and at J to 9 bases, leaving 6 bases not matched to a gene. Germline lookup yields CDR1 SGHTA and CDR2 FQGNSA. The CDR3 is made up of 15 amino acids. In nucleotides, the CDR3 is TGTGCCAGCAGCCGGACTAGCGGGAGTTACAGGGAGCTGTTTTTT. The encoded protein is CASSRTSGSYRELFF.

This clone showed up many times. This rearrangement joins TRBV20-1 to TRBJ2-7; 7 nucleotides align to TRBD2. The germline V gene encodes CDR1 DFQATT and CDR2 SNEGSKA (reference sequence). CDR3 length equals 18 residues. The V segment lost 0 bases and the J segment 7 bases; nucleotides outside the gene matches: 21. The CDR3 sequence: CSARDSSSAGRAKEEQYF. In DNA form, the CDR3 reads TGCAGTGCTAGAGATTCTTCGTCTGCGGGGAGGGCGAAAGAGGAGCAGTACTTC.

This clone came up many times. V usage is TRBV12-5 and J usage is TRBJ2-1; TRBD2 aligns across 7 bases. Germline CDR1 reads LGHNT; CDR2 reads FRNRAP. The CDR3 loop spans 14 amino acids. Trimming took 1 base from V and 9 from J; bases not matched to a gene: 6. CDR3 in amino acids: CASGLEAGNGEQFF. The CDR3 bases are TGTGCTAGTGGTTTGGAAGCGGGAAATGGTGAGCAGTTCTTC.